The rows below give T cell receptor beta chains drawn from one sample of a study of long-term antiretroviral therapy in people with HIV. Using immunoSEQ multiplex PCR, the repertoire was profiled, and TCRdb retains in-frame clones only, with some absent. The table includes roughly 28,000 clones, around four fifths detected once. The specimen comprised unsorted PBMCs, sampled 1.5 years before starting antiretroviral therapy. All receptors come from a young man with HIV. Each CDR3 is given with its conserved first and last residue. The order of the fields is J gene, V gene, clone size, D gene, CDR3 protein, CDR3 DNA. A D gene is named only where the DNA matches it firmly. Clone size is stated in some rows and not others, as once, few, many or a class when expanded.

TRBJ2-7 | TRBV11-1 | - | - | CASSLFGNSYEQYF | TGTGCCAGCAGCTTATTCGGGAACTCCTACGAGCAGTACTTC
TRBJ2-3 | TRBV29-1 | - | - | CSVEGQGVTDTQYF | TGCAGCGTTGAAGGGCAGGGAGTGACAGATACGCAGTATTTT
TRBJ2-7 | TRBV19 | - | - | CASSARDGTYEQYF | TGTGCCAGTAGTGCCCGGGACGGAACCTACGAGCAGTACTTC
TRBJ2-1 | TRBV6-5 | - | - | CASSYGQGSNEQFF | TGTGCCAGCAGTTACGGGCAGGGGAGCAATGAGCAGTTCTTC
TRBJ2-3 | TRBV4-2 | - | - | CASSQASPDTQYF | TGTGCCAGCAGCCAAGCTAGCCCGGATACGCAGTATTTT
TRBJ2-5 | TRBV19 | - | TRBD2 | CASNKLAGGQETQYF | TGTGCCAGTAACAAACTAGCGGGAGGGCAAGAGACCCAGTACTTC
TRBJ2-5 | TRBV15 | - | TRBD1 | CATSRFPGQVQETQYF | TGTGCCACCAGCAGGTTTCCCGGACAGGTCCAAGAGACCCAGTACTTC
TRBJ2-5 | TRBV30 | - | - | CAWSPTGWETQYF | TGTGCCTGGAGTCCCACCGGTTGGGAGACCCAGTACTTC
TRBJ2-2 | TRBV7-3 | - | TRBD2 | CASSRTSVNTGELFF | TGTGCCAGCAGCCGGACTAGCGTGAACACCGGGGAGCTGTTTTTT
TRBJ2-7 | TRBV5-1 | medium-sized | - | CASSFAQSSYEQYF | TGCGCCAGCAGCTTCGCCCAGAGCTCCTACGAGCAGTACTTC
TRBJ2-2 | TRBV9 | - | - | CASSVAPQGRGTGELFF | TGTGCCAGCAGCGTAGCTCCACAGGGAAGGGGGACCGGGGAGCTGTTTTTT
TRBJ2-7 | TRBV15 | once | TRBD1 | CATSNSLQGAFEQYF | TGTGCCACCAGCAACTCACTACAGGGGGCGTTCGAGCAGTACTTC
TRBJ2-2 | TRBV5-6 | - | TRBD1 | CASSFGTGAFGELFF | TGTGCCAGCAGCTTTGGGACAGGGGCGTTCGGGGAGCTGTTTTTT
TRBJ1-1 | TRBV18 | once | TRBD1 | CASSPLAGGGDTEAFF | TGTGCCAGCTCACCACTGGCAGGGGGTGGGGACACTGAAGCTTTCTTT
TRBJ2-7 | TRBV27 | - | - | CASSRPNLGREQYF | TGTGCCAGCAGTAGGCCCAATCTAGGTCGCGAGCAGTACTTC
TRBJ1-4 | TRBV23-1 | - | - | CASSERRGGEKLFF | TGCGCCAGCAGCGAACGGCGTGGGGGGGAAAAACTGTTTTTT
TRBJ1-2 | TRBV5-1 | few | - | CASSLGTLGANYGYTF | TGCGCCAGCAGCCTAGGGACCTTAGGAGCTAACTATGGCTACACCTTC
TRBJ2-3 | TRBV5-4 | - | - | CASSLGFSTDTQYF | TGTGCCAGCAGCTTAGGTTTTAGCACAGATACGCAGTATTTT
TRBJ2-2 | TRBV7-3 | - | - | CASSLFPVRGELFF | TGTGCCAGCAGCTTATTCCCCGTTAGGGGGGAGCTGTTTTTT
TRBJ2-7 | TRBV7-9 | few | TRBD1 | CASSRQGTGGGEQYF | TGTGCCAGCAGCCGACAGGGGACAGGGGGCGGCGAGCAGTACTTC
TRBJ1-4 | TRBV7-9 | few | - | CASSRTQGFDEKLFF | TGTGCCAGCAGCCGTACCCAGGGCTTCGATGAAAAACTGTTTTTT
TRBJ1-2 | TRBV4-3 | - | - | CASSQDRESGGAYGYTF | TGCGCCAGCAGCCAAGATAGAGAAAGTGGGGGGGCCTATGGCTACACCTTC
TRBJ1-1 | TRBV2 | few | - | CASRGGSNTEAFF | TGTGCCAGCCGGGGAGGCTCGAACACTGAAGCTTTCTTT
TRBJ2-7 | TRBV5-1 | - | - | CASSLSGAGEQYF | TGCGCCAGCAGCTTGTCAGGGGCCGGCGAGCAGTACTTC
TRBJ2-3 | TRBV14 | - | - | CASSPFSGDTQYF | TGTGCCAGCAGCCCCTTTTCCGGCGATACGCAGTATTTT
TRBJ2-5 | TRBV5-1 | - | TRBD2 | CASSSLGLARETQYF | TGCGCCAGCAGCTCCCTCGGACTAGCGCGAGAGACCCAGTACTTC
TRBJ2-4 | TRBV7-9 | - | - | CASSSGQLKNIQYF | TGTGCCAGCAGCTCCGGACAGCTTAAAAACATTCAGTACTTC
TRBJ2-4 | TRBV4-1 | once | - | CASSQDRLRGPIAKNIQYF | TGCGCCAGCAGCCAAGATCGTTTACGGGGTCCTATAGCCAAAAACATTCAGTACTTC
TRBJ1-5 | TRBV5-4 | - | - | CASSHSHLGFNSNQPQHF | TGTGCCAGCAGCCACTCACATTTGGGGTTTAATAGCAATCAGCCCCAGCATTTT
TRBJ2-5 | TRBV5-1 | - | - | CASSPSPQETQYF | TGCGCCAGCAGTCCTAGCCCCCAGGAGACCCAGTACTTC
TRBJ1-2 | TRBV30 | once | - | CAWNRERYGYTF | TGTGCCTGGAACAGAGAGAGGTATGGCTACACCTTC
TRBJ1-2 | TRBV7-8 | - | TRBD1 | CASSTWTGGRGGGYTF | TGTGCCAGCAGCACCTGGACAGGGGGCCGTGGGGGGGGCTACACCTTC
TRBJ2-2 | TRBV2 | - | TRBD2 | CASRSGGSGELFF | TGTGCCAGCAGGAGCGGGGGGTCCGGGGAGCTGTTTTTT
TRBJ1-4 | TRBV2 | - | - | CASKEGGRGPGLFF | TGTGCCAGCAAGGAGGGGGGTCGAGGCCCAGGCCTGTTTTTT
TRBJ2-5 | TRBV6-5 | - | - | CASSELASQETQYF | TGTGCCAGCAGTGAATTAGCGTCACAAGAGACCCAGTACTTC
TRBJ2-7 | TRBV28 | - | TRBD2 | CASSLAGTSGSYEQYF | TGTGCCAGCAGTTTGGCCGGGACTAGCGGGAGCTACGAGCAGTACTTC
TRBJ2-3 | TRBV7-7 | - | TRBD2 | CASSLRPGTSGGAGTDTQYF | TGTGCTAGCAGCTTAAGGCCGGGGACTAGCGGGGGGGCTGGGACAGATACGCAGTATTTT
TRBJ2-1 | TRBV29-1 | - | - | CSVARPLSYNEQFF | TGCAGCGTTGCTCGTCCGCTCTCCTACAATGAGCAGTTCTTC
TRBJ1-5 | TRBV30 | once | - | CAWSKSRLGDQPQHF | TGTGCCTGGAGTAAAAGCAGGTTGGGGGATCAGCCCCAGCATTTT
TRBJ2-1 | TRBV10-3 | - | - | CAIRAGQGGYNEQFF | TGTGCCATCAGGGCGGGGCAGGGAGGATACAATGAGCAGTTCTTC